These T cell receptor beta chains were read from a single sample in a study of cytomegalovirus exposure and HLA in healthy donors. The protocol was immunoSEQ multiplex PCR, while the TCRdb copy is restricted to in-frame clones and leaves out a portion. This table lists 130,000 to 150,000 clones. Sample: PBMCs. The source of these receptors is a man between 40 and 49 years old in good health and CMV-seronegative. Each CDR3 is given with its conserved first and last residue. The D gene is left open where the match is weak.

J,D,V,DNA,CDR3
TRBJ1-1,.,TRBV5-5,TGTGCCAGCAGCTTGGGTCAGGGGTTGAACACTGAAGCTTTCTTT,CASSLGQGLNTEAFF
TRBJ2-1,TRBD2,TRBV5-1,TGCGCCAGCAGCTTCATTAGACTAGCGGGGGTCCCCCACTCCTACAATGAGCAGTTCTTC,CASSFIRLAGVPHSYNEQFF
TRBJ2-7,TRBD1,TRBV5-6,TGTGCCAGCAGTTTTTCAGGGACAGGGGGGACCGAGCAGTACTTC,CASSFSGTGGTEQYF
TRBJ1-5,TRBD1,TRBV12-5,TGTGCTAGTGGTCTAGGCGACAGGGTCAATCAGCCCCAGCATTTT,CASGLGDRVNQPQHF
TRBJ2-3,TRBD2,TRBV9,TGTGCCAGCAGCGTAGCTAGCGGGGGGTCGGCGCAGTATTTT,CASSVASGGSAQYF
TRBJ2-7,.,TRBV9,TGTGCCAGCAGCAATAAGGGGCCCGAGCAGTACTTC,CASSNKGPEQYF
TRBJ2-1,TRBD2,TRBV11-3,TGTGCCAGCAGCTTAGGTGGGACTAGGAATGAGCAGTTCTTC,CASSLGGTRNEQFF
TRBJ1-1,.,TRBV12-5,TGTGCTAATCGGACAGAAAACACTGAAGCTTTCTTT,CANRTENTEAFF
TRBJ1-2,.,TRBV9,TGTGCCAGCAGCGTGGGACAACCGGGGGGCTATGGCTACACCTTC,CASSVGQPGGYGYTF
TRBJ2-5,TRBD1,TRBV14,TGTGCCAGCAGCCACCGGGACAGGGGTGAGACCCAGTACTTC,CASSHRDRGETQYF
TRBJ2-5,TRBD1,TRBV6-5,TGTGCCAGCAGTGGGGAGGGGACAGGGGTTGAGACCCAGTACTTC,CASSGEGTGVETQYF
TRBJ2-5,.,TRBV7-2,TGTGCCAGCAGCCGCTCGGCGGCGGACCAAGAGACCCAGTACTTC,CASSRSAADQETQYF
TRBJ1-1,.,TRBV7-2,TGTGCCAGCAGCTTAGACGCAGGGGCCAACACTGAAGCTTTCTTT,CASSLDAGANTEAFF
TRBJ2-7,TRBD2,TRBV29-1,TGCAGCGTCAGGACTAGCGGGGGCGCGTCCTACGAGCAGTACTTC,CSVRTSGGASYEQYF
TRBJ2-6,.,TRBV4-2,TGTGCCAGCAGCCAAGATTTGGCAGGGCAAGGGGCCAACGTCCTGACTTTC,CASSQDLAGQGANVLTF
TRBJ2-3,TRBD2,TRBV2,TGTGCCAGCAGTGTGGGACTAGCGGGAACAGATACGCAGTATTTT,CASSVGLAGTDTQYF
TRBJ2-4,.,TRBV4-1,TGCGCCAGCAGTCAGGGATCGACGGTCTTGGACATTCAGTACTTC,CASSQGSTVLDIQYF
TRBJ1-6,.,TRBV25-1,TGTGCCAGCAGTGAAGCGCTAGGCAATTCACCCCTCCACTTT,CASSEALGNSPLHF
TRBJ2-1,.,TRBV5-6,TGTGCCAGCGGCTTGGCCGGGCGGACACCGCCTCACAATGAGCAGTTCTTC,CASGLAGRTPPHNEQFF
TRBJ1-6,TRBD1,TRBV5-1,TGCGCCAGCAGCCAATCCGGACAGGACGGTTCACCCCTCCACTTT,CASSQSGQDGSPLHF
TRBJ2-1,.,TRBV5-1,TGCGCCAGCAGCCCCCGACTAGTCTCCTACAATGAGCAGTTCTTC,CASSPRLVSYNEQFF